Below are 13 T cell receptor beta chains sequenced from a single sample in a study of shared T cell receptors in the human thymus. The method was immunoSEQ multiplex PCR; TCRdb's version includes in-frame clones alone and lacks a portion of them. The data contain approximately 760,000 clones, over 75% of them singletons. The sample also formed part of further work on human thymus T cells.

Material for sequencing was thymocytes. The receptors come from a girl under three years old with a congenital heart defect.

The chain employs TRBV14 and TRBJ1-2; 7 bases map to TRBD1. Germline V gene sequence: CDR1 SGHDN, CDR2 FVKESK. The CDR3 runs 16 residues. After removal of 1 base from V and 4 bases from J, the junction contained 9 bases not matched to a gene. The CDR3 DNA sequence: TGTGCCAGCAGCCAAGGAAGACAGGGCCGCCTCTATGGCTACACCTTC. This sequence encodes CASSQGRQGRLYGYTF.

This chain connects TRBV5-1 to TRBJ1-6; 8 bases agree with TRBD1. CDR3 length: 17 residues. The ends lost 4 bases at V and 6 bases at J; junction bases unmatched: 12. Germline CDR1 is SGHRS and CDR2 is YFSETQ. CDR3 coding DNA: TGCGCCAGCAGCGAAACCCAAAGGGACAGGCGTAATTCACCCCTCCACTTT. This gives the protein CASSETQRDRRNSPLHF.

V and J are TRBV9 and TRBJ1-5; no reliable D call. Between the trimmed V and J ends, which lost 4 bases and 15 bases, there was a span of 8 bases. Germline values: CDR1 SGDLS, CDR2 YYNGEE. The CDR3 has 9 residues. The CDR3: CASSPRRHF. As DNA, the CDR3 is TGTGCCAGCAGCCCACGTAGGCATTTT. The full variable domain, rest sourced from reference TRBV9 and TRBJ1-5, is DSGVTQTPKHLITATGQRVTLRCSPRSGDLSVYWYQQSLDQGLQFLIQYYNGEERAKGNILERFSAQQFPDLHSELNLSSLELGDSALYFCASSPRRHFGDGTRLSIL.

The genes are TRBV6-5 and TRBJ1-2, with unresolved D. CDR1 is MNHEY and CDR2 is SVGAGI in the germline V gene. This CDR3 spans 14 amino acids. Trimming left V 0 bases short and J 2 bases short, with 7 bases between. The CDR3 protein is CASSYSEVNYGYTF. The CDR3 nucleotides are TGTGCCAGCAGTTACTCGGAGGTGAACTATGGCTACACCTTC.

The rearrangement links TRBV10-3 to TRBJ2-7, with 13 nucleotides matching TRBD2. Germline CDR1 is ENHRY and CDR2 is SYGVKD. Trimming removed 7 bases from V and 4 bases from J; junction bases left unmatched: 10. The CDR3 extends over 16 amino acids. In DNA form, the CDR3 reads TGTGCCATCACCCCACGTCCGGGACTAGCGGGGTACGAGCAGTACTTC. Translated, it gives CAITPRPGLAGYEQYF.

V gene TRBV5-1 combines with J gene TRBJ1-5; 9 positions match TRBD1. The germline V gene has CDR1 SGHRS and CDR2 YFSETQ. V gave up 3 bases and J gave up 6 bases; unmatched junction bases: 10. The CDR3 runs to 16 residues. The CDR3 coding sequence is TGCGCCAGCAGCTGGGGGGACAGGGATGGTGGTCAGCCCCAGCATTTT. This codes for CASSWGDRDGGQPQHF.

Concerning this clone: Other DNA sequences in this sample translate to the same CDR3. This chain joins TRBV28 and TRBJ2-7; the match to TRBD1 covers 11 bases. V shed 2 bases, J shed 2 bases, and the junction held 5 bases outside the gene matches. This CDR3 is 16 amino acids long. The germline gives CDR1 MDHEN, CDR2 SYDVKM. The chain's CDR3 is CASSLGPGQGAYEQYF. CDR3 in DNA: TGTGCCAGCAGTTTAGGTCCGGGACAGGGGGCCTACGAGCAGTACTTC. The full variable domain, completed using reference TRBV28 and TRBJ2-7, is DVKVTQSSRYLVKRTGEKVFLECVQDMDHENMFWYRQDPGLGLRLIYFSYDVKMKEKGDIPEGYSVSREKKERFSLILESASTNQTSMYLCASSLGPGQGAYEQYFGPGTRLTVT.

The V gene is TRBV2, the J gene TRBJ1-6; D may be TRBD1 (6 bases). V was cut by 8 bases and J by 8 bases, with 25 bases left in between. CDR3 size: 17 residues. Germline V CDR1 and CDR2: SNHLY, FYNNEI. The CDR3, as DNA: TGTGCCAGCGGAAGGCCCGGCCCGACAGGAGAGCATTCACCCCTCCACTTT. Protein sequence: CASGRPGPTGEHSPLHF.

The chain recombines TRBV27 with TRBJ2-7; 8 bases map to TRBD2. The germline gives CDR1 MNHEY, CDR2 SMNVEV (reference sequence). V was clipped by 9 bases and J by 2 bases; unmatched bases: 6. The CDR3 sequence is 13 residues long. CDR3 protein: CARAGRGAYEQYF. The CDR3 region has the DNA TGTGCCAGGGCGGGGCGGGGGGCCTACGAGCAGTACTTC.

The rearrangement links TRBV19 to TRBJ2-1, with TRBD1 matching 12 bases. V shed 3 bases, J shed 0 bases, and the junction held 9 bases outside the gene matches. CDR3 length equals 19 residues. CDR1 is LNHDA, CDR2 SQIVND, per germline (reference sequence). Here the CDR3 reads CASSISGQGALGSYNEQFF. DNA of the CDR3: TGTGCCAGTAGTATTTCGGGACAGGGGGCTCTGGGCTCCTACAATGAGCAGTTCTTC.

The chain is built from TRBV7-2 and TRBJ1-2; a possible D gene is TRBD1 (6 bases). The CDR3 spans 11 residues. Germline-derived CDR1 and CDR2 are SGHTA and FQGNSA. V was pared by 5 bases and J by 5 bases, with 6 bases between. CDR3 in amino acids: CASSTGYGYTF. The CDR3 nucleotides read TGTGCCAGCAGCACAGGGTATGGCTACACCTTC.

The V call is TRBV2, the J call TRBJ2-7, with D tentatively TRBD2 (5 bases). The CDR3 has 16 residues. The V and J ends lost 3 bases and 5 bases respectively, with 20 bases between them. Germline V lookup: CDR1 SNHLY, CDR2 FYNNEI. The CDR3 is CASSDIGIPFRNEQYF. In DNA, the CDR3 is TGTGCCAGCAGTGACATCGGGATCCCGTTTAGGAACGAGCAGTACTTC.

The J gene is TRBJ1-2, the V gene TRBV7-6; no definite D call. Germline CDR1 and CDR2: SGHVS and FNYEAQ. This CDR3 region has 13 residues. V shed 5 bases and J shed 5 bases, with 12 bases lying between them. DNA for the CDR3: TGTGCCAGCAGCCCCTCGGAGGATTATGGCTACACCTTC. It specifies CASSPSEDYGYTF. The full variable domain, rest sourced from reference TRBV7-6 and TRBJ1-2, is GAGVSQSPRYKVTKRGQDVALRCDPISGHVSLYWYRQALGQGPEFLTYFNYEAQQDKSGLPNDRFSAERPEGSISTLTIQRTEQRDSAMYRCASSPSEDYGYTFGSGTRLTVV.